The text below deals with one TCR beta chain. Its matching antigen is unknown. These data originate in a study of CD4 T cells in relation to SARS-CoV-2 and coronaviruses. Naive and memory CD4+ T cells were separated from cryopreserved PBMCs. This CDR3 contains 12 residues. The V gene lost 6 bases and the J gene lost 4 bases, with 10 bases spanning the gap. Germline CDR1 and CDR2: MGHDK and SYGVNS. Some clones are missing from TCRdb's copy, which holds only in-frame ones; the method was immunoSEQ multiplex PCR. The table has about 56,000 clones, 90% to 95% seen once; the top ten hold about 0.36%. The study's findings and limits: Pre-pandemic and post-infection samples never came from the same donor. Compared with monoreactive clones, crossreactive clones showed significantly weaker SARS-CoV-2 expansion.

Sample: naive CD4+ T cells from PBMCs. Subset indicated: naive CD4+ T cells isolated by negative enrichment. This chain links TRBV25-1 with TRBJ2-7; maybe TRBD1 (5 bases). The sequence derives from an adult with COVID-19. CDR3 amino acids: CASRSGLYEQYF. For the CDR3, the DNA is TGTGCCAGCAGGTCAGGGCTGTACGAGCAGTACTTC.